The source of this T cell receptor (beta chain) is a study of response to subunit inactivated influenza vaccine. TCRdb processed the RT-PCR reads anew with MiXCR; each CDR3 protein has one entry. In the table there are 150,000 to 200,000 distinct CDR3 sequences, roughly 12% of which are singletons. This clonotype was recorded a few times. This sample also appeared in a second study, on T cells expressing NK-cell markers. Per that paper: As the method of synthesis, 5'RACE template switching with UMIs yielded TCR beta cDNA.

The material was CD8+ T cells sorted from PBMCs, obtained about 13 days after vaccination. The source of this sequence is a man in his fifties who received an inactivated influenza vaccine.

Here the CDR3 reads CSVELRGAGVPYEQYF. The CDR3 region has the DNA TGCAGCGTTGAACTACGGGGAGCGGGAGTTCCCTACGAGCAGTACTTC. The chain uses TRBV29-1 and TRBJ2-7, with 8 bases aligning to TRBD2. The CDR3 extends over 16 amino acids. Germline assignment: CDR1 SQVTM and CDR2 ANQGSEA. The V segment lost 2 bases and the J segment 2 bases; nucleotides outside the gene matches: 11.